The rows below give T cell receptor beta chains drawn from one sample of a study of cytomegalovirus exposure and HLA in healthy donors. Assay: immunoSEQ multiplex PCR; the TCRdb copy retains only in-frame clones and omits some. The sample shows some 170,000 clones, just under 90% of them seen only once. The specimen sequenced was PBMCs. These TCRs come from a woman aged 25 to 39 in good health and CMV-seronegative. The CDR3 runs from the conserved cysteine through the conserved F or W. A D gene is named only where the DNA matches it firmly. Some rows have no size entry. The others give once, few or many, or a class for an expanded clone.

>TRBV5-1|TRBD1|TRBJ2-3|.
CASSLGTRQGAGTDTQYF
TGCGCCAGCAGCTTGGGCACCCGACAGGGGGCAGGGACAGATACGCAGTATTTT
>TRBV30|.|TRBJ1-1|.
CAWIQGVGTEAFF
TGTGCCTGGATACAGGGCGTTGGCACTGAAGCTTTCTTT
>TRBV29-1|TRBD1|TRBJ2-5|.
CSVEAFWDRGEETQYF
TGCAGCGTTGAAGCCTTCTGGGACAGGGGGGAAGAGACCCAGTACTTC
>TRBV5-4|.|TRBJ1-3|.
CASSSQGPGNTIYF
TGTGCCAGCAGCTCACAGGGACCTGGAAACACCATATATTTT
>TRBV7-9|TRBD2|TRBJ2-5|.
CASSPPLAGEETQYF
TGTGCCAGCAGCCCCCCACTAGCGGGGGAAGAGACCCAGTACTTC
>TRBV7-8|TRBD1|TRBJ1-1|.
CASSSPDRGGTEAFF
TGTGCCAGCAGCTCCCCTGACAGGGGGGGAACTGAAGCTTTCTTT
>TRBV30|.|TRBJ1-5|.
CAWSVDTPNQPQHF
TGTGCCTGGAGTGTAGACACTCCAAATCAGCCCCAGCATTTT
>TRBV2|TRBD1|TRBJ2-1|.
CASNKPTGLFLQFF
TGTGCCAGCAACAAACCGACAGGGTTATTTTTGCAGTTCTTC
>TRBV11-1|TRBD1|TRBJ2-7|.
CASSFRDRSYEQYF
TGTGCCAGCAGCTTCCGGGACAGATCCTACGAGCAGTACTTC
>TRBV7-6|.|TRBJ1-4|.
CASSSGQNEKLFF
TGTGCCAGCAGCTCAGGACAGAATGAAAAACTGTTTTTT
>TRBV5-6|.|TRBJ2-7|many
CASSGRFGQSSYEQYF
TGTGCCAGCAGCGGAAGGTTTGGACAGAGCTCCTACGAGCAGTACTTC
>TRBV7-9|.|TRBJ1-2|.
CASSLDAGGDGYTF
TGTGCCAGCAGCTTAGATGCTGGGGGCGATGGCTACACCTTC
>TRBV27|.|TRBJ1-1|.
CASSLSGYLNTEAFF
TGTGCCAGCAGTTTATCCGGGTACCTAAACACTGAAGCTTTCTTT
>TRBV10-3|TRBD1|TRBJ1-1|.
CAISPQGGNTEAFF
TGTGCCATCAGCCCGCAGGGGGGGAACACTGAAGCTTTCTTT
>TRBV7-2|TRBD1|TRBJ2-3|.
CASSQGQGLEGADTQYF
TGTGCCAGCAGCCAAGGACAGGGACTCGAGGGGGCAGATACGCAGTATTTT
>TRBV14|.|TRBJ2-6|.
CASSQGGRPGANVLTF
TGTGCCAGCAGCCAAGGAGGCCGTCCTGGGGCCAACGTCCTGACTTTC
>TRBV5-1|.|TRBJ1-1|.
CASSLHRGTEAFF
TGCGCCAGCAGCTTACATCGTGGTACTGAAGCTTTCTTT
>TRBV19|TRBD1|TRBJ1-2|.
CASRLRDSDNYGYTF
TGTGCCAGTAGACTCCGGGACAGTGATAACTATGGCTACACCTTC
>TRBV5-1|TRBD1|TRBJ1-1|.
CASSAGQGRDEAFF
TGCGCCAGCAGCGCAGGACAGGGGCGAGACGAAGCTTTCTTT
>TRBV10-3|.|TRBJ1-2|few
CAISEGDINYGYTF
TGTGCCATCAGTGAAGGGGACATCAACTATGGCTACACCTTC
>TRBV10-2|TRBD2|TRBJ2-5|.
CASSGAGAQETQYF
TGCGCCAGCAGTGGAGCGGGGGCCCAAGAGACCCAGTACTTC
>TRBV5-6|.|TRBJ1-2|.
CASSPAGGEWSYGYTF
TGTGCCAGCAGTCCGGCTGGCGGGGAATGGTCATATGGCTACACCTTC
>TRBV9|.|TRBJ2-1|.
CASSEHYNEQFF
TGTGCCAGCAGCGAACACTACAATGAGCAGTTCTTC
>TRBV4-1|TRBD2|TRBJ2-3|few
CASSQSGGTQYF
TGCGCCAGCAGCCAGTCGGGGGGTACGCAGTATTTT
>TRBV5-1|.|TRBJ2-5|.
CASSPSLRDSQETQYF
TGCGCCAGCAGCCCTTCTCTCAGGGACTCCCAAGAGACCCAGTACTTC
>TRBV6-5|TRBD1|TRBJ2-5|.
CASLPGQGKQETQYF
TGTGCCAGCCTACCGGGACAGGGAAAACAAGAGACCCAGTACTTC
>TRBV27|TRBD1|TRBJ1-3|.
CASKQGAGNTIYF
TGTGCCAGTAAACAGGGGGCTGGAAACACCATATATTTT
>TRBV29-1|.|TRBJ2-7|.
CSARGQSPYEQYF
TGCAGCGCCCGAGGACAGTCACCTTACGAGCAGTACTTC
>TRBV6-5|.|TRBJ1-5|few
CASRKGFSSNQPQHF
TGTGCCAGCAGGAAGGGGTTCTCGAGCAATCAGCCCCAGCATTTT
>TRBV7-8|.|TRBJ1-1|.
CASSTGTPFTVRTEAFF
TGTGCCAGCAGCACCGGGACTCCCTTTACGGTGCGAACTGAAGCTTTCTTT
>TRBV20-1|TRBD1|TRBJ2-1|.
CSAADRDEQFF
TGCAGTGCTGCGGACAGGGATGAGCAGTTCTTC
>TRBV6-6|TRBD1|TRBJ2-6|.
CASSWDRNSGANVLTF
TGTGCCAGCAGTTGGGACAGAAACTCTGGGGCCAACGTCCTGACTTTC
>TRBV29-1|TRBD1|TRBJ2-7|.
CSVLPGQGHEQYF
TGCAGCGTATTACCGGGACAGGGTCACGAGCAGTACTTC
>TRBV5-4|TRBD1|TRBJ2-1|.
CASSPPTGAEYNEQFF
TGTGCCAGCAGCCCCCCGACAGGGGCTGAATACAATGAGCAGTTCTTC
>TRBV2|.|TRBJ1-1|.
CASKNRANTEAFF
TGTGCCAGCAAAAACAGGGCGAACACTGAAGCTTTCTTT
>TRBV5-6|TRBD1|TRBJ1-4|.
CASSKVPGQALEKLFF
TGTGCCAGCAGCAAGGTCCCGGGACAGGCATTGGAAAAACTGTTTTTT
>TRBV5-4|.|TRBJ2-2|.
CAIPLVRGTNTGELFF
TGTGCCATCCCGCTCGTTAGGGGGACGAACACCGGGGAGCTGTTTTTT
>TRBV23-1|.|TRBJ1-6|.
CASSQFSGLRGDSPLHF
TGCGCCAGCAGTCAATTTTCGGGACTTAGGGGAGATTCACCCCTCCACTTT
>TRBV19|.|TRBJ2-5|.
CASSIGALAWETQYF
TGTGCCAGTAGTATAGGGGCTCTAGCCTGGGAGACCCAGTACTTC
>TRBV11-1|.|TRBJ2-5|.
CASSYKGEETQYF
TGTGCCAGCAGCTACAAAGGGGAAGAGACCCAGTACTTC
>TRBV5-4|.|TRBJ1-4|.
CASSFGGGDEKLFF
TGTGCCAGCAGCTTTGGAGGGGGGGATGAAAAACTGTTTTTT
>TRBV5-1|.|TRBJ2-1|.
CASSRTSRSYNEQFF
TGCGCCAGCAGCCGTACTAGCCGTTCCTACAATGAGCAGTTCTTC